The 5 T cell receptor beta chains given below trace back to one sample, sequenced in a study of T cell responses to AZD1222 COVID-19 vaccine. Only in-frame clones appear in the TCRdb table, and some are missing; sequencing was by immunoSEQ multiplex PCR. Counted here are approximately 96,000 clones, around nine tenths occurring once; the ten biggest clones make up around a tenth. Sequencing used peripheral blood, obtained 28 days after the second AZD1222 dose. Receptors were obtained from an adult who received the AZD1222 COVID-19 vaccine.

This chain connects TRBV11-2 to TRBJ1-1; 9 positions agree with TRBD1. Looked up from germline, CDR1 is SGHAT and CDR2 is FQNNGV. V trimming: 2 bases; J trimming: 5 bases; junction bases outside the gene matches: 9. This CDR3 spans 16 amino acids. The CDR3 DNA is TGTGCCAGCAGCTTATGGGACAGGGCGAGTGTTACTGAAGCTTTCTTT. Its protein product is CASSLWDRASVTEAFF.

The rearrangement joins TRBV30 to TRBJ2-1; 13 nucleotides match TRBD2. Looked up from germline, CDR1 is GTSNPN and CDR2 is SVGIG (reference sequence). CDR3 length equals 14 residues. J gave up 8 bases and V 5 bases, and 6 bases lay outside the gene matches. The CDR3 loop is CAWRRTSGGYEQFF. In nucleotides, the CDR3 is TGTGCCTGGCGAAGGACTAGCGGGGGATATGAGCAGTTCTTC.

Worth noting for this clone: Its ends do not fully match the called genes, so a read error is possible. For the CDR3, the DNA is TGTGCCAGCAGCGATCCGGGGATTTCAACCCTCCACTTT. Translation gives CASSDPGISTLHF. The chain couples TRBV7-8 to TRBJ1-6; no clear D. This CDR3 comprises 13 residues. Germline CDR1 SGHVS, CDR2 FQNEAQ.

The chain employs TRBV6-5 and TRBJ2-1; 9 bases map to TRBD1. V lost 6 bases and J lost 1; bases outside the gene matches: 4. Germline V gene sequence: CDR1 MNHEY, CDR2 SVGAGI. This CDR3 is built from 15 residues. CDR3 nucleotides: TGTGCCAGCAGGTCGGACAGGGGATCCTACAATGAGCAGTTCTTC. Translation: CASRSDRGSYNEQFF.

The chain carries TRBV27 and TRBJ2-1; 14 bases map to TRBD2. Germline V lookup: CDR1 MNHEY, CDR2 SMNVEV (reference sequence). The V segment lost 7 bases and the J segment 2 bases; nucleotides outside the gene matches: 10. This CDR3 is built from 18 residues. This CDR3 is CASNQGLAGELTYNEQFF. Here the CDR3 DNA reads TGTGCCAGCAACCAGGGACTAGCGGGAGAATTGACCTACAATGAGCAGTTCTTC.